This T cell receptor (beta chain) was obtained from a study of shared clonotypes between healthy human individuals. Turning to the study itself: The plates for each donor numbered three CD4 naive, three CD4 memory, two CD8 naive and one CD8 memory.

CD4+ cell separation produced CD45RA+ naive and CD45RA-negative memory subsets. In the authors' workflow: Junction-only sequences produced by ImmunoSEQ had no quality scores, so filtering differed. Some clones are missing from TCRdb's copy, which holds only in-frame ones; the method was immunoSEQ multiplex PCR. V, J and clone size derive from that table, while D and trimming were established from the DNA sequence. The data hold roughly 2.5 million clones, with around nine tenths observed a single time. The V and J ends lost 6 bases and 0 bases respectively, with 15 bases between them. The CDR3 totals 15 residues. CDR1 and CDR2 (germline): MNHEY, SMNVEV (reference sequence). About this clone itself: What it recognizes is unknown.

Findings of the study overall: Rarefaction analysis demonstrated incomplete sorted-subset sequencing notwithstanding large depth.

The TCR was taken from a man younger than 30 in good health. V usage is TRBV27 and J usage is TRBJ2-7, with D perhaps matching TRBD1 (6 bases). The source material was naive CD4+ T cells sorted from blood. Regarding subset: CD45RA+ positively selected. DNA for the CDR3: TGTGCCAGCAGGGGAAAAGACAGGCCCTCCTACGAGCAGTACTTC. It translates to CASRGKDRPSYEQYF.